The entry below describes one T cell receptor beta chain. This sample is drawn from a study of blood T cell repertoires in COVID-19. V dropped 10 bases and J dropped 1; count of bases not matched to a gene: 6. The CDR3 has 13 residues. Germline V lookup: CDR1 MNHEY, CDR2 SVGAGI. In the source study's methods: It was from reference gene primer amplification that nucleated cell counts were estimated. Profiling relied on immunoSEQ multiplex PCR, and the TCRdb table lists in-frame clones only, not all of them. That table is the source of V, J and clone size, and D and trimming were worked out from the DNA. The sample shows approximately 130,000 clones, roughly 79% of them seen only once.

The chain recombines TRBV6-5 with TRBJ1-1; TRBD1 matches at 7 bases. Sequencing used peripheral blood. The TCR was taken from a human donor in a cohort sampled during active COVID-19. The DNA of the CDR3 is TGTGCCACCCAGACAGGGCCGAACACTGAAGCTTTCTTT. Amino acids: CATQTGPNTEAFF.